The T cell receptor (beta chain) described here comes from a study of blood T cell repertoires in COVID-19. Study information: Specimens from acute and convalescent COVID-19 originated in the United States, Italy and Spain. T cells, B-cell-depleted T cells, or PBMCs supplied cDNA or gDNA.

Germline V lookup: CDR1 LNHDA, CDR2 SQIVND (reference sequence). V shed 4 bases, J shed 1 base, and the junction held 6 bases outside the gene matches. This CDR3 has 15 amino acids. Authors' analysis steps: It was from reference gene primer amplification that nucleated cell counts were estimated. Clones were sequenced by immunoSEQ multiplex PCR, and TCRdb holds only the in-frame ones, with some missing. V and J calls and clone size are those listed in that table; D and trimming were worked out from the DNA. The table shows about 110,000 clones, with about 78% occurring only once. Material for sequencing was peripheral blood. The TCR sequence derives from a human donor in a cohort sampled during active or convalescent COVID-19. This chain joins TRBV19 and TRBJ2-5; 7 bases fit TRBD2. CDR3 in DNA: TGTGCCAGTAGTAGGCGCGGGGGAGTCCAAGAGACCCAGTACTTC. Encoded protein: CASSRRGGVQETQYF.